One and the same sample provided the 23 T cell receptor beta chains below, sequenced in a study of T cells after yellow fever vaccination. Each CDR3 protein gets one entry after TCRdb re-called the 5' RACE reads with MiXCR. Of hundreds of thousands of distinct CDR3 sequences in the sample, about 14% were seen once. Sequencing was performed on PBMCs, taken on the day of the yellow fever booster vaccination. The receptors were gathered from a man in his thirties or forties who received the YFV17D yellow fever vaccine.

V is TRBV29-1 and J is TRBJ1-1; D gene unclear. V was shortened by 2 bases and J by 10 bases, with 8 bases between the two germline ends. The CDR3 runs 10 residues. Germline values: CDR1 SQVTM, CDR2 ANQGSEA. CDR3: CSVESGLAFF. DNA for the CDR3: TGCAGCGTTGAATCGGGGTTAGCTTTCTTT.

V gene TRBV5-4 combines with J gene TRBJ2-3; TRBD2 matches 7 bases. Losses at the gene ends were 2 bases for V and 1 base for J; bases not matched to a gene: 4. CDR3 length: 15 residues. Germline V lookup: CDR1 SGHNT, CDR2 YYREEE (reference sequence). CDR3 amino acids: CASSFKAGGTDTQYF. The CDR3 bases are TGTGCCAGCAGCTTTAAGGCGGGAGGCACAGATACGCAGTATTTT.

There are a few counts of this clonotype. CDR3 in amino acids: CAISSVGTAYEQYF. DNA for the CDR3: TGTGCCATCAGCTCCGTCGGGACTGCCTACGAGCAGTACTTC. V and J are TRBV10-3 and TRBJ2-7, with D possibly being TRBD2 (6 bases). The CDR3 loop spans 14 amino acids. V was trimmed by 6 bases and J by 2 bases, leaving 14 bases between them. Germline V lookup: CDR1 ENHRY, CDR2 SYGVKD.

This chain connects TRBV5-1 to TRBJ2-3, with D uncertain. Germline values: CDR1 SGHRS, CDR2 YFSETQ. The CDR3 consists of 15 residues. Trimming removed 0 bases at V and 3 bases at J, with 11 bases between. This CDR3 is CASSLVSGQTDTQYF. Written as DNA, the CDR3 is TGCGCCAGCAGCTTGGTTTCGGGCCAAACAGATACGCAGTATTTT.

V usage is TRBV27 and J usage is TRBJ2-7, with TRBD2 matching over 7 bases. CDR3 length: 16 amino acids. Germline loops: CDR1 MNHEY, CDR2 SMNVEV (reference sequence). With 5 bases clipped from V and 9 bases from J, the junction kept 19 bases outside the gene matches. The CDR3, as DNA: TGTGCCAGCAGTCCGTTAAGCGGGAACAGCGGCACCGGGCAGTACTTC. Protein sequence: CASSPLSGNSGTGQYF.

The V gene is TRBV10-3, the J gene TRBJ2-3, with D perhaps matching TRBD2 (6 bases). The CDR3 extends over 16 amino acids. Germline CDR1 reads ENHRY; CDR2 reads SYGVKD. Trimming removed 4 bases at V and 0 bases at J, with 14 bases between. Here the CDR3 reads CAISGGLSGSTDTQYF. CDR3 bases: TGTGCCATCAGTGGGGGCCTTAGCGGTAGCACAGATACGCAGTATTTT.

V and J are TRBV7-9 and TRBJ2-7, with D possibly TRBD2 on 5 matching bases. The germline gives CDR1 SEHNR, CDR2 FQNEAQ (reference sequence). The CDR3 is 15 amino acids. Trimming took off 5 bases at V and 2 bases at J, with 16 bases between the two ends. In DNA, the CDR3 is TGTGCCAGCAGCGAACCCACATGGCGGGCCTACGAGCAGTACTTC. It translates to CASSEPTWRAYEQYF.

This rearrangement joins TRBV9 to TRBJ1-2; no reliable D call. Germline V lookup: CDR1 SGDLS, CDR2 YYNGEE. V shed 0 bases and J shed 1 base, with 1 base lying between them. The CDR3 covers 12 residues. The CDR3 DNA reads as TGTGCCAGCAGCGTAGATAACTATGGCTACACCTTC. Its translation is CASSVDNYGYTF. Filled out from reference TRBV9 and TRBJ1-2, the complete variable domain reads DSGVTQTPKHLITATGQRVTLRCSPRSGDLSVYWYQQSLDQGLQFLIQYYNGEERAKGNILERFSAQQFPDLHSELNLSSLELGDSALYFCASSVDNYGYTFGSGTRLTVV.

V gene TRBV9 combines with J gene TRBJ2-7; the D gene is possibly TRBD2 (5 bases). From germline, CDR1 is SGDLS and CDR2 YYNGEE. The CDR3 has 14 amino acids. Trimming pared 2 bases from V and 6 bases from J, leaving 15 bases between. This CDR3 reads CASSVSLAGGEQYF. CDR3 coding DNA: TGTGCCAGCAGCGTGTCCCTAGCCGGAGGCGAGCAGTACTTC.

Regarding this clonotype: Because it lacks the conserved phenylalanine or tryptophan at the end, this CDR3 is likely a read error. The chain joins TRBV11-1 to TRBJ2-3; maybe TRBD2 (5 bases). Germline CDR1 reads SGHAT; CDR2 reads FQDESV (reference sequence). The CDR3 runs to 15 residues. Trimming removed 5 bases at V and 2 bases at J, with 14 bases between. CDR3 sequence reads: CASSTNGLDTDTQYL. The CDR3 bases are TGTGCCAGCAGCACAAACGGACTCGACACAGATACGCAGTATTTA.

This clonotype came up many times. V and J are TRBV7-2 and TRBJ1-1; D is undetermined. The V end was cut by 0 bases, the J end by 4 bases, with 18 bases between. Germline CDR1 and CDR2: SGHTA and FQGNSA. This CDR3 is built from 17 residues. The DNA for the CDR3 is TGTGCCAGCAGCTTAGCGCCGGCAGGCTTGGTGACCACTGAAGCTTTCTTT. Its protein is CASSLAPAGLVTTEAFF. The full variable domain, in which reference TRBV7-2 and TRBJ1-1 provide the parts outside the CDR3, is GAGVSQSPSNKVTEKGKDVELRCDPISGHTALYWYRQSLGQGLEFLIYFQGNSAPDKSGLPSDRFSAERTGGSVSTLTIQRTQQEDSAVYLCASSLAPAGLVTTEAFFGQGTRLTVV.

This clonotype showed up many times. This sequence joins TRBV6-2 or TRBV6-3 and TRBJ2-2, with D possibly called TRBD1 or TRBD2 (5 bases each). The germline V gene has CDR1 MNHEY and CDR2 SVGEGT. This CDR3 contains 15 residues. V was shortened by 5 bases and J by 6 bases, with 16 bases between the two germline ends. CDR3 sequence (DNA): TGTGCCAGCAGTCGTTTGGGGGAGAGCCCCGGGGAGCTGTTTTTT. Residues: CASSRLGESPGELFF.

The chain links TRBV6-5 to TRBJ2-5; D possibly matches TRBD1 or TRBD2 (5 bases each). The germline V gene has CDR1 MNHEY and CDR2 SVGAGI. The CDR3 spans 15 residues. V lost 2 bases to trimming and J lost 2 bases, with 12 bases between them. CDR3 bases: TGTGCCAGCAGTTACGCCGGGGCCGGACAAGAGACCCAGTACTTC. Translation gives CASSYAGAGQETQYF.

This clonotype was counted a few times. This sequence joins TRBV5-1 and TRBJ2-5, with 9 bases that match TRBD1. The CDR3 runs to 14 residues. The trim removed 2 bases at V and 1 base at J, leaving 0 bases unmatched. The germline V gene encodes CDR1 SGHRS and CDR2 YFSETQ. The CDR3 spells CASSLQGAQETQYF. CDR3 nucleotide sequence: TGCGCCAGCAGCTTACAGGGGGCCCAAGAGACCCAGTACTTC.

This clonotype was seen more than once but under ten times. This chain uses TRBV19 with TRBJ2-1; no reliable D call. The V gene's germline CDR1 is LNHDA and CDR2 SQIVND (reference sequence). The CDR3 totals 12 residues. The V end lost 4 bases, the J end lost 9 bases, and 10 bases lay between the germline ends. CDR3 nucleotides: TGTGCCAGTAGTACTCGTTTGGGTGAGCAGTTCTTC. Translated: CASSTRLGEQFF.

This clonotype appeared a few times. This chain connects TRBV13 to TRBJ2-2; possible D gene TRBD2, 6 bases. This CDR3 is built from 16 residues. V was cut by 0 bases and J by 4 bases, with 12 bases left in between. Germline loops: CDR1 PRHDT, CDR2 FYEKMQ (reference sequence). The CDR3 DNA is TGTGCCAGCAGCTTAGGCCGGGGGACCATCACCGGGGAGCTGTTTTTT. Translation gives CASSLGRGTITGELFF.

This chain connects TRBV4-1 to TRBJ2-3, with TRBD2 matching 8 bases. Germline trimming cut 3 bases from V and 5 bases from J; bases unmatched to any gene: 10. CDR1 is MGHRA and CDR2 is YSYEKL in the germline V gene. The CDR3 is 16 amino acids. As DNA, the CDR3 is TGCGCCAGCAGCCACTATGGGCGTCGGGAGGGAGATACGCAGTATTTT. It specifies CASSHYGRREGDTQYF.

This clonotype was observed a handful of times. The chain links TRBV19 to TRBJ1-3; TRBD1 might be the D (5 bases). The CDR3 covers 15 residues. Trimming left V 4 bases short and J 1 base short, with 11 bases between. Germline V gene data show CDR1 as LNHDA and CDR2 as SQIVND (reference sequence). Here the CDR3 DNA reads TGTGCCAGTAGTACGGGACCGCAATCTGGAAACACCATATATTTT. This sequence encodes CASSTGPQSGNTIYF.

This clonotype was seen only a few times. This chain uses TRBV7-9 with TRBJ2-2; D may be TRBD2 (6 bases). The CDR3 runs to 12 residues. Trimming took 6 bases from V and 6 from J, leaving 8 bases between them. CDR1 and CDR2 from the germline V gene are SEHNR and FQNEAQ (reference sequence). The CDR3 protein is CASRTSSGELFF. CDR3 bases: TGTGCCAGCAGGACTAGTTCCGGGGAGCTGTTTTTT.

This clonotype showed up just a few times. The chain carries TRBV29-1 and TRBJ2-5; TRBD2 aligns across 7 bases. CDR1 is SQVTM, CDR2 ANQGSEA, per germline. The CDR3 loop spans 12 amino acids. V dropped 5 bases and J dropped 5; count of bases not matched to a gene: 5. CDR3 nucleotides: TGCAGCGTTAGACTCGGGGGGGAGACCCAGTACTTC. As protein: CSVRLGGETQYF.

This clonotype occurred many times. This chain links TRBV28 with TRBJ2-4; 8 bases match TRBD1. The CDR3 covers 15 residues. Losses at the gene ends were 5 bases for V and 8 bases for J; bases not matched to a gene: 11. The germline V gene has CDR1 MDHEN and CDR2 SYDVKM. CDR3 nucleotide sequence: TGTGCCAGCAGTGATCCGACAGGGGTTTTGGACATTCAGTACTTC. Its protein is CASSDPTGVLDIQYF.

This chain links TRBV20-1 with TRBJ2-2; D possibly corresponds to TRBD1 (7 bases). The V gene's germline CDR1 is DFQATT and CDR2 SNEGSKA (reference sequence). CDR3 length: 15 residues. The ends were cut back, 4 bases at V and 2 bases at J, with 14 bases in the middle. CDR3 sequence: CSATAGQPNTGELFF. CDR3 sequence (DNA): TGCAGTGCTACCGCGGGACAGCCCAACACCGGGGAGCTGTTTTTT.

This clonotype was counted only a few times. CDR3 DNA: TGCAGCGTCGTTGGGACACCTAAACACCCTAACTATGGCTACACCTTC. Translating it yields CSVVGTPKHPNYGYTF. The chain carries TRBV29-1 and TRBJ1-2; maybe TRBD1 (6 bases). Trimming stripped 6 bases from V and 0 bases from J, with 20 bases between. The CDR3 is 16 residues long. Germline loops: CDR1 SQVTM, CDR2 ANQGSEA. The variable domain in full, completed from reference TRBV29-1 and TRBJ1-2, reads SAVISQKPSRDICQRGTSLTIQCQVDSQVTMMFWYRQQPGQSLTLIATANQGSEATYESGFVIDKFPISRPNLTFSTLTVSNMSPEDSSIYLCSVVGTPKHPNYGYTFGSGTRLTVV.